These T cell receptor beta chains were read from a single sample in a study of T cell responses to AZD1222 COVID-19 vaccine. This table comes from immunoSEQ multiplex PCR, and its TCRdb copy is limited to in-frame clones, with some not included. The repertoire holds about 180,000 clones, with approximately 94% as singletons. This material consisted of peripheral blood, taken 28 days after the second AZD1222 dose. The receptors come from an adult who received the AZD1222 COVID-19 vaccine. CDR3s include the opening cysteine and the closing phenylalanine or tryptophan. The D gene is left open where the match is weak. Rows may omit the clone size; those that give it use once, few, many or a size class.

V	J	size	D	length	DNA	CDR3
TRBV19	TRBJ1-2	NA	NA	15	TGTGCCAGTAGTTCATCGACAGGCTCCGGCTATGGCTACACCTTC	CASSSSTGSGYGYTF
TRBV11-3	TRBJ2-5	NA	NA	16	TGTGCCAGCAGCTTACTAGGGGCCCAAATACAAGAGACCCAGTACTTC	CASSLLGAQIQETQYF
TRBV6-5	TRBJ1-5	NA	NA	13	TGTGCCAGCAGCGGTTTGGGCAATCAGCCCCAGCATTTT	CASSGLGNQPQHF
TRBV5-1	TRBJ1-1	NA	TRBD1	14	TGCGCCAGCAGCTCGACACAGGGGTTCTCTGAAGCTTTCTTT	CASSSTQGFSEAFF
TRBV12-3/TRBV12-4	TRBJ1-6	NA	NA	13	TGTGCCAGCAGTCAAAGGGCGGCTTCACCCCTCCACTTT	CASSQRAASPLHF
TRBV27	TRBJ2-5	NA	NA	13	TGTGCCAGCAGTTTACTAGGGGAAGAGACCCAGTACTTC	CASSLLGEETQYF
TRBV5-1	TRBJ1-2	NA	TRBD1	12	TGCGCCAGCAGCCGGCCGGACAGGGGTCACACCTTC	CASSRPDRGHTF
TRBV15	TRBJ1-2	NA	TRBD1	14	TGTGCCACCAGCAGGGGACAGGGGAACTATGGCTACACCTTC	CATSRGQGNYGYTF
TRBV7-7	TRBJ2-1	NA	TRBD2	15	TGTGCTAGCAGCCATGGACTAGCGTCGCACAATGAGCAGTTCTTC	CASSHGLASHNEQFF
TRBV4-1	TRBJ1-2	NA	NA	15	TGCGCCAGCAGCCAAGAGAGCGCCCCTAACTATGGCTACACCTTC	CASSQESAPNYGYTF
TRBV25-1	TRBJ1-1	NA	NA	17	TGTGCCAGCAGTGAAGCGCCGGATCACCGGGAGGACACTGAAGCTTTCTTT	CASSEAPDHREDTEAFF
TRBV5-1	TRBJ2-3	once	TRBD1	14	TGCGCCAGCAGCTTGATACAGGGGGCGGGTACGCAGTATTTT	CASSLIQGAGTQYF
TRBV6-5	TRBJ2-6	NA	NA	14	TGTGCCAGCAGTATTGGAATTGGGGCCAACGTCCTGACTTTC	CASSIGIGANVLTF
TRBV6-2/TRBV6-3	TRBJ1-2	NA	NA	14	TGTGCCAGCAGTTACTCGGGGCAGTACTATGGCTACACCTTC	CASSYSGQYYGYTF
TRBV15	TRBJ1-4	NA	NA	12	TGTGCCACCCGAGGGGACATAGAAAAACTGTTTTTT	CATRGDIEKLFF
TRBV4-3	TRBJ1-2	NA	NA	13	TGCGCCAGCAGCCAAGTTATAGACTATGGCTACACCTTC	CASSQVIDYGYTF
TRBV12-3/TRBV12-4	TRBJ2-1	NA	NA	12	TGTGCCAGCAGGCTAGCGAACAATGAGCAGTTCTTC	CASRLANNEQFF
TRBV5-6	TRBJ2-7	NA	NA	15	TGTGCCAGCAGCTTGATAAGGGTTGGCGGCTACGAGCAGTACTTC	CASSLIRVGGYEQYF
TRBV6-2/TRBV6-3	TRBJ2-3	NA	TRBD2	16	TGTGCCAGCAGCAACTTAGCGGGAGAGGGGTTGGATACGCAGTATTTT	CASSNLAGEGLDTQYF
TRBV11-3	TRBJ2-2	NA	NA	18	TGTGCCAGCAGCTTGTACGGTCTGGGGGGTAGTAACACCGGGGAGCTGTTTTTT	CASSLYGLGGSNTGELFF
TRBV27	TRBJ1-5	once	NA	14	TGTGCCAGCAGTTTCGCAACAGTAGGACAGCCCCAGCATTTT	CASSFATVGQPQHF
TRBV21-1	TRBJ1-5	NA	NA	17	TGTGCCAGCAGCAAGAGACAGGGAAATGGTAGCAATCAGCCCCAGCATTTT	CASSKRQGNGSNQPQHF
TRBV5-6	TRBJ1-2	once	NA	12	TGTGCCAGCAGCTCAGGGGCCTATGGCTACACCTTC	CASSSGAYGYTF
TRBV2	TRBJ1-2	NA	TRBD1	15	TGTGCCAGCAGCGATGATACCGGGACAGGGGATGGCTACACCTTC	CASSDDTGTGDGYTF
TRBV6-1	TRBJ2-3	NA	TRBD2	14	TGTGCCAGCAGTGGAGCGGGGGTGATTGGTACGCAGTATTTT	CASSGAGVIGTQYF
TRBV18	TRBJ1-6	NA	NA	14	TGTGCCAGCTCCCTGGACAGTGAGAATTCACCCCTCCACTTT	CASSLDSENSPLHF
TRBV7-9	TRBJ2-7	NA	NA	15	TGTGCCAGCAGCTTAAGGCAGGGTGGTACCTACGAGCAGTACTTC	CASSLRQGGTYEQYF
TRBV29-1	TRBJ1-1	NA	NA	10	TGCAGCGTGGGGAACACTGAAGCTTTCTTT	CSVGNTEAFF
TRBV11-2	TRBJ2-4	NA	TRBD1	14	TGTGCCAGCAGCTTAGACCGGACAGGAAACATTCAGTACTTC	CASSLDRTGNIQYF
TRBV6-2/TRBV6-3	TRBJ2-3	NA	TRBD2	15	TGTGCCAGCAGCCCTAGCGGGGGGGCTCCAGATACGCAGTATTTT	CASSPSGGAPDTQYF
TRBV6-5	TRBJ1-1	NA	NA	10	TGTGCCACGGCTAATGGTGGAGCTTTCTTT	CATANGGAFF
TRBV5-1	TRBJ1-4	NA	NA	14	TGCGCCAGCAGCTTGGTCGAACCGGGAGAAAAACTGTTTTTT	CASSLVEPGEKLFF
TRBV27	TRBJ2-7	NA	NA	16	TGTGCCAGCAGTTTATCGGCTAAGGGGCTCTCCTACGAGCAGTACTTC	CASSLSAKGLSYEQYF
TRBV5-1	TRBJ2-1	NA	TRBD2	15	TGCGCCAGCAGCGGGACTAGCGGGGGGGCTAATGAGCAGTTCTTC	CASSGTSGGANEQFF
TRBV7-7	TRBJ2-5	NA	NA	16	TGTGCTAGCAGCTTAGCGCAAGGACCGGGTGGGGGGACCCAGTACTTC	CASSLAQGPGGGTQYF
TRBV6-1	TRBJ2-7	NA	NA	13	TGTGCCAGCAGTGAGATGATACAGGATATGCAGTACTTC	CASSEMIQDMQYF
TRBV27	TRBJ2-3	NA	NA	13	TGTGCCAGCAGACAACTAAACAAGTATACGCAGTATTTT	CASRQLNKYTQYF
TRBV6-5	TRBJ1-3	NA	NA	15	TGTGCCAGCAACCTAAAGGAGTTTTCTGTAGACACCATATATTTT	CASNLKEFSVDTIYF
TRBV28	TRBJ1-6	NA	TRBD1	14	TGTGCCAGCAGTTTGGACAGGAGTAATTCACCCCTCCACTTT	CASSLDRSNSPLHF
TRBV19	TRBJ1-2	NA	NA	12	TGTGCCAGCAAGCATATTAACTATGGCTACACCTTC	CASKHINYGYTF
TRBV5-1	TRBJ2-5	NA	NA	15	TGCGCCAGCAGCTTGGGGTCGGACGCCGGAGAGACCCAGTACTTC	CASSLGSDAGETQYF
TRBV7-2	TRBJ1-1	NA	TRBD1	15	TGTGCCAGCAGAGGACAGGGGCGGGGGAGGACTGAAGCTTTCTTT	CASRGQGRGRTEAFF
TRBV29-1	TRBJ1-4	once	NA	14	TGCAGCGTTGGCGGTCCCGCAACTAATGAAAAACTGTTTTTT	CSVGGPATNEKLFF
TRBV19	TRBJ1-2	NA	NA	16	TGTGCCAGTAGTATAGCCGGTTGGACAGATGGGGATGGCTACACCTTC	CASSIAGWTDGDGYTF